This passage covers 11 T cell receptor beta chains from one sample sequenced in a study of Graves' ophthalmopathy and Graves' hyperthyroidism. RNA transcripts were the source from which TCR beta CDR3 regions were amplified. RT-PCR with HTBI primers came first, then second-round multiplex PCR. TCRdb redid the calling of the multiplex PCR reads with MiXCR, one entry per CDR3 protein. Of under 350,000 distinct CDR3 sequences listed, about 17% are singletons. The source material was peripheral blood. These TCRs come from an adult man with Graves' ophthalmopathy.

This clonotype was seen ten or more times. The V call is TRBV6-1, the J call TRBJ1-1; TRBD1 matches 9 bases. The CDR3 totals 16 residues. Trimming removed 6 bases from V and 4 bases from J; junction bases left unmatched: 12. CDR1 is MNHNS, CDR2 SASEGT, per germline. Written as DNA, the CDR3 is TGTGCCAGCAGAGCCAACAGGGGGCAAGGTCCCACTGAAGCTTTCTTT. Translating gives CASRANRGQGPTEAFF.

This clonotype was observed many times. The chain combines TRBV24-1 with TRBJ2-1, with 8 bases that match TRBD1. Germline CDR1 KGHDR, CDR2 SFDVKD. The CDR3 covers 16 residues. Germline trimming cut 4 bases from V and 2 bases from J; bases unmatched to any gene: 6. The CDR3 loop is CATSDLDRGPYNEQFF. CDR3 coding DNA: TGTGCCACCAGTGACCTAGACAGGGGCCCCTACAATGAGCAGTTCTTC.

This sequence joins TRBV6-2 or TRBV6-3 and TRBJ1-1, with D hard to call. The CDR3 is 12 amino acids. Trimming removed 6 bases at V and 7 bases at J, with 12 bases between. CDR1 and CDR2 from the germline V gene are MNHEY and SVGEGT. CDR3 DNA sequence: TGTGCCAGCAGCGTTTGGGGAGGTGAAGCTTTCTTT. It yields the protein CASSVWGGEAFF.

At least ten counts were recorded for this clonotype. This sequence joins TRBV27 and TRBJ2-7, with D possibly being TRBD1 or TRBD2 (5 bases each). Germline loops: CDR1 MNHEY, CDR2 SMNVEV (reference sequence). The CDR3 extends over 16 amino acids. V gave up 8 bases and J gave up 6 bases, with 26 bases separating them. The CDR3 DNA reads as TGTGCCAGCCACGATAACCGGGACGGGGTTTTCTCCGAGCAGTACTTC. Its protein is CASHDNRDGVFSEQYF.

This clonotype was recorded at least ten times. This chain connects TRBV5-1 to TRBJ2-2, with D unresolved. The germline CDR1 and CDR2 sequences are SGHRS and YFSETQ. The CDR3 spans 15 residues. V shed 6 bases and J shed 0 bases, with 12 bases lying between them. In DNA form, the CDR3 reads TGCGCCAGCACGGGTACGACTGCGAACACCGGGGAGCTGTTTTTT. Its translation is CASTGTTANTGELFF.

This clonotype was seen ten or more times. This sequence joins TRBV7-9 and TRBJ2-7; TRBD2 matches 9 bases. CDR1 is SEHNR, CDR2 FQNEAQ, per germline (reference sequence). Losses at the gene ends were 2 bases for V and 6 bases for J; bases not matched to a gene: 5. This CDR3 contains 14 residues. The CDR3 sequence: CASSLPSTSGEQYF. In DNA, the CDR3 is TGTGCCAGCAGCTTACCGTCGACTAGCGGCGAGCAGTACTTC.

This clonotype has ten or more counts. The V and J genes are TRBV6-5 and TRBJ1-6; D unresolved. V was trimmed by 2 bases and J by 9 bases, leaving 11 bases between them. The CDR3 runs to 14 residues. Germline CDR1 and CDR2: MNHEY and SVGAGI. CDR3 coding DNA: TGTGCCAGCAGTTACATGCCGGCGAGTTCACCCCTCCACTTT. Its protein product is CASSYMPASSPLHF.

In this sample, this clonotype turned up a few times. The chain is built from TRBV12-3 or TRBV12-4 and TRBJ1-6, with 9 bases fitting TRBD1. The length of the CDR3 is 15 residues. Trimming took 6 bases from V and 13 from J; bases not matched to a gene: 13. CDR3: CASSPRNRGRIPLHF. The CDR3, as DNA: TGTGCCAGCAGCCCACGAAACAGGGGGCGCATCCCCCTCCACTTT.

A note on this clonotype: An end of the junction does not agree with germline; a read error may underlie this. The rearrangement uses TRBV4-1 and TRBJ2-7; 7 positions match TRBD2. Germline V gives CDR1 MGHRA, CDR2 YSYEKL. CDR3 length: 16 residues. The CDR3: CASNQKSGTTSYEQYF. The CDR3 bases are TGCGCCAGCAACCAAAAATCCGGGACTACTAGCTACGAGCAGTACTTC.

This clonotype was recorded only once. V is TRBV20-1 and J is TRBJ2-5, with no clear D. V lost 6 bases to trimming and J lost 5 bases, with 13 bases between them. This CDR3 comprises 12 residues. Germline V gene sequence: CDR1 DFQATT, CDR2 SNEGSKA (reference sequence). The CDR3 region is CSAHGDRETQYF. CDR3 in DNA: TGCAGTGCACATGGCGATCGGGAGACCCAGTACTTC.

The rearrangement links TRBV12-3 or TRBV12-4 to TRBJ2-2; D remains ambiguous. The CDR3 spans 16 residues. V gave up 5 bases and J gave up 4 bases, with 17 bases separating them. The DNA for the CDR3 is TGTGCCAGCAGTCCGATGGGTTATATTGGCACCGGGGAGCTGTTTTTT. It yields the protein CASSPMGYIGTGELFF.